This T cell receptor beta chain was captured by sequencing in a study of cytomegalovirus exposure and HLA in healthy donors. The CDR3 loop spans 17 amino acids. Germline lookup yields CDR1 SGHKS and CDR2 YYEKEE (reference sequence). Trimming at V came to 1 base and at J to 4 bases, leaving 12 bases not matched to a gene. PCR employed 60 Vbeta and 13 Jbeta primers. Clones were sequenced by immunoSEQ multiplex PCR, and TCRdb holds only the in-frame ones, with some missing. Here the sample table reports roughly 100,000 clones. The chain combines TRBV5-5 with TRBJ2-3; 7 nucleotides line up with TRBD2. Sequencing was carried out using PBMCs. The clonotype originates from a woman under 40 in good health and CMV-seronegative. CDR3 DNA sequence: TGTGCCAGCAGCTTGTTTGGGACTACTATCATTTCAGATACGCAGTATTTT. It yields the protein CASSLFGTTIISDTQYF.